The 29 T cell receptor beta chains in this list originate from one sample, sequenced in a study of T-cell reconstitution after alpha-beta-depleted transplantation in children. It was with unique molecular identifiers that the TCRbeta library was prepared. One entry per CDR3 protein results from TCRdb running MiXCR on the PCR reads. The sample records 670,000 or so distinct CDR3 sequences, around 12% being singletons. Sequenced here: PBMCs, sampled before TCRalphabeta/CD19-depleted stem cell transplant. These receptors were taken from a girl aged 2 to 9 with congenital amegakaryocytic thrombocytopenia, due to receive a stem cell transplant.

This rearrangement joins TRBV30 to TRBJ2-5; D ambiguous. The CDR3 has 13 residues. Trimming cost V 6 bases and J 4 bases, with 15 bases left between them. Germline CDR1 and CDR2: GTSNPN and SVGIG (reference sequence). The CDR3 region has the DNA TGTGCCTGTACACTAAGCCCTATAGAGACCCAGTACTTC. Protein product: CACTLSPIETQYF.

The rearrangement joins TRBV5-1 to TRBJ2-1; 13 nucleotides align to TRBD2. The germline V gene has CDR1 SGHRS and CDR2 YFSETQ. This CDR3 has 16 amino acids. V was pared by 1 base and J by 9 bases, with 7 bases of the junction left unmatched. The CDR3 spells CASSLKLAGGPTEQFF. CDR3 DNA: TGCGCCAGCAGCTTGAAACTAGCGGGAGGGCCCACTGAGCAGTTCTTC.

At least ten counts were recorded for this clonotype. The chain employs TRBV7-9 and TRBJ2-1, with D unclear. Germline loops: CDR1 SEHNR, CDR2 FQNEAQ (reference sequence). V shed 4 bases and J shed 4 bases, with 11 bases lying between them. This CDR3 is 14 amino acids long. The CDR3 loop reads CASSSRAEYNEQFF. The CDR3 nucleotides read TGTGCCAGCAGCTCCCGGGCCGAGTACAATGAGCAGTTCTTC.

The chain uses TRBV29-1 and TRBJ2-3, with 7 bases that match TRBD2. The CDR3 runs 11 residues. V shed 8 bases, J shed 6 bases, and the junction held 5 bases outside the gene matches. Germline values: CDR1 SQVTM, CDR2 ANQGSEA. CDR3 nucleotide sequence: TGCAGCTGCTGGGGGGGGGATACGCAGTATTTT. Encoded protein: CSCWGGDTQYF.

This clonotype was observed a few times. The chain employs TRBV3-1 and TRBJ2-5; D gene ambiguous. Per germline, CDR1 LGHDT and CDR2 YNNKEL (reference sequence). This CDR3 is 15 amino acids long. The V and J ends lost 1 base and 1 base respectively, with 10 bases between them. This chain's CDR3 is CASSQGQRIQETQYF. CDR3 nucleotide sequence: TGTGCCAGCAGCCAAGGACAACGGATCCAAGAGACCCAGTACTTC.

This clonotype was found many times. The rearrangement joins TRBV6-4 to TRBJ1-5; D call uncertain. V lost 10 bases and J lost 3, with 13 bases in between. The CDR3 is 13 amino acids. Germline CDR1 is MRHNA and CDR2 is SNTAGT. CDR3 in DNA: TGTGCCACATTGGGCGGGGTCAATCAGCCCCAGCATTTT. Its protein product is CATLGGVNQPQHF.

This clonotype came up a few times. The CDR3 is CASRIEVLSYEQYF. CDR3 in DNA: TGTGCCAGCAGAATAGAGGTCCTCTCCTACGAGCAGTACTTC. The V call is TRBV7-2, the J call TRBJ2-7; D is undetermined. The CDR3 consists of 14 residues. Germline V gene lookup returns CDR1 SGHTA and CDR2 FQGNSA. With 6 bases removed from V and 0 bases from J, the gap between germline ends came to 12 bases.

In its sample, this clonotype was seen many times. The chain recombines TRBV12-3 or TRBV12-4 with TRBJ2-2; the D is unclear. The length of the CDR3 is 15 residues. With 5 bases removed from V and 0 bases from J, the gap between germline ends came to 10 bases. The CDR3 DNA sequence: TGTGCCAGCAGTGAGCTCTTAGCGAACACCGGGGAGCTGTTTTTT. Protein: CASSELLANTGELFF.

This clonotype was counted many times. At one boundary the junction diverges from the germline segment, which might be a read error. This rearrangement joins TRBV27 to TRBJ2-1, with a possible D match to TRBD2 (5 bases). The CDR3 is 16 residues long. Germline loops: CDR1 MNHEY, CDR2 SMNVEV (reference sequence). This chain's CDR3 is CASSPLALVSYTEQFF. For the CDR3, the DNA is TGTGCCAGCAGCCCCCTAGCCCTAGTATCCTACACTGAGCAGTTCTTC.

The chain has TRBV2 and TRBJ1-5, with D perhaps TRBD1 (6 bases). Trimming cost V 7 bases and J 6 bases, with 16 bases left between them. This CDR3 has 14 residues. Germline CDR1 reads SNHLY; CDR2 reads FYNNEI. CDR3 sequence reads: CASTEWGQGQPQHF. The CDR3 DNA is TGTGCCAGCACCGAATGGGGGCAGGGTCAGCCCCAGCATTTT.

This clonotype was seen at least ten times. The rearrangement uses TRBV19 and TRBJ1-5; TRBD1 agrees at 8 bases. Germline CDR1 LNHDA, CDR2 SQIVND (reference sequence). The CDR3 is 15 amino acids. The V segment lost 7 bases and the J segment 1 base; nucleotides outside the gene matches: 6. CDR3 amino acids: CASIPQGASNQPQHF. The CDR3 DNA sequence: TGTGCCAGTATCCCCCAGGGGGCGAGCAATCAGCCCCAGCATTTT.

V gene TRBV20-1 combines with J gene TRBJ2-7, with 7 positions matching TRBD1. The CDR3 contains 13 residues. V lost 3 bases, J lost 2 bases, and 4 bases stayed unmatched. CDR1 and CDR2 from the germline V gene are DFQATT and SNEGSKA (reference sequence). The CDR3 DNA is TGCAGTGCTAGGGGGACAGCAACCTACGAGCAGTACTTC. This encodes CSARGTATYEQYF.

This clonotype came up many times. The chain recombines TRBV4-1 with TRBJ1-3; D is unresolved. The germline V and J ends were trimmed by 3 bases and 1 base, with 10 bases remaining between them. Germline V gene data show CDR1 as MGHRA and CDR2 as YSYEKL. The length of the CDR3 is 15 residues. The CDR3: CASSHRLGSGNTIYF. In nucleotides, the CDR3 is TGCGCCAGCAGCCATAGACTTGGTTCTGGAAACACCATATATTTT.

The sample holds many counts of this clonotype. The J gene is TRBJ2-3, the V gene TRBV14; no clear D gene. V gave up 2 bases and J gave up 6 bases, with 3 bases separating them. CDR3 size: 11 residues. Germline V gene data show CDR1 as SGHDN and CDR2 as FVKESK. The CDR3 region is CASSQSDTQYF. The CDR3 DNA follows: TGTGCCAGCAGCCAAAGCGATACGCAGTATTTT. Combining the CDR3 with reference TRBV14 and TRBJ2-3 gives the whole variable domain EAGVTQFPSHSVIEKGQTVTLRCDPISGHDNLYWYRRVMGKEIKFLLHFVKESKQDESGMPNNRFLAERTGGTYSTLKVQPAELEDSGVYFCASSQSDTQYFGPGTRLTVL.

This clonotype was detected many times. The chain couples TRBV20-1 to TRBJ2-7, with TRBD2 identical over 8 bases. CDR1 DFQATT and CDR2 SNEGSKA come from the germline V gene (reference sequence). This CDR3 spans 14 amino acids. The junction had 13 bases not matched to a gene; V was cut back by 6 bases and J by 6 bases. The CDR3: CSAKSGGRFSEQYF. CDR3 coding DNA: TGCAGTGCCAAATCGGGCGGGAGGTTTAGCGAGCAGTACTTC.

This clonotype showed up just a few times. The rearrangement uses TRBV5-1 and TRBJ2-2; perhaps TRBD1 as D (5 bases). The V gene lost 4 bases and the J gene lost 6 bases, with 13 bases spanning the gap. CDR3 size: 14 residues. Germline assignment: CDR1 SGHRS and CDR2 YFSETQ. CDR3 DNA sequence: TGCGCCAGCAGCCCCGGAGCAGGGCCCGGGGAGCTGTTTTTT. Its protein product is CASSPGAGPGELFF. Full variable domain (remainder filled in from reference TRBV5-1 and TRBJ2-2): KAGVTQTPRYLIKTRGQQVTLSCSPISGHRSVSWYQQTPGQGLQFLFEYFSETQRNKGNFPGRFSGRQFSNSRSEMNVSTLELGDSALYLCASSPGAGPGELFFGEGSRLTVL.

The V call is TRBV12-3 or TRBV12-4, the J call TRBJ2-1; TRBD2 matches 7 bases. The CDR3 length is 16 residues. V dropped 2 bases and J dropped 1; count of bases not matched to a gene: 5. The CDR3 DNA reads as TGTGCCAGCAGTTTAAGAGCGGGAAGGTCCTACAATGAGCAGTTCTTC. Its translation is CASSLRAGRSYNEQFF.

The J gene is TRBJ2-7, the V gene TRBV15; TRBD1 might be the D (8 bases). Germline V lookup: CDR1 LNHNV, CDR2 YYDKDF (reference sequence). CDR3 size: 21 residues. V was clipped by 5 bases and J by 3 bases, with 35 bases between them. The CDR3 DNA reads as TGTGCCACCAGCCCCCGGACAGGGCAGGTACTAGCGAATATAATAAGCTACGAGCAGTACTTC. Translated, it gives CATSPRTGQVLANIISYEQYF.

Only a few counts were recorded for this clonotype. This chain uses TRBV20-1 with TRBJ2-3; no definite D call. V gave up 0 bases and J gave up 0 bases, with 10 bases separating them. The germline CDR1 and CDR2 sequences are DFQATT and SNEGSKA (reference sequence). CDR3 length: 15 residues. This CDR3 is CSARDLTRSTDTQYF. The CDR3 bases are TGCAGTGCTAGAGATCTAACTCGTAGCACAGATACGCAGTATTTT.

Ten or more counts support this clonotype. The chain is built from TRBV7-6 and TRBJ2-2, with D unclear. Germline CDR1 is SGHVS and CDR2 is FNYEAQ. The CDR3 loop spans 14 amino acids. Trimming shortened V by 1 base and J by 4 bases, and 7 bases separated the two germline ends. CDR3 nucleotides: TGTGCCAGCAGCTTAGTCGGCTTCACCGGGGAGCTGTTTTTT. This encodes CASSLVGFTGELFF.

The table lists this clonotype with many counts. The gene calls are TRBV20-1 and TRBJ2-3; TRBD2 aligns across 7 bases. Germline V lookup: CDR1 DFQATT, CDR2 SNEGSKA (reference sequence). V shed 6 bases and J 4 bases; nucleotides not matched to a gene: 13. The CDR3 is made up of 15 amino acids. The CDR3 sequence is CSASPGGVTADTQYF. The CDR3 bases are TGCAGTGCCTCCCCGGGGGGAGTGACCGCAGATACGCAGTATTTT.

This clonotype was counted a few times. The J gene is TRBJ1-2, the V gene TRBV5-1; D ambiguous. Looked up from germline, CDR1 is SGHRS and CDR2 is YFSETQ. This CDR3 has 13 amino acids. The V and J ends lost 0 bases and 11 bases respectively, with 14 bases between them. The CDR3 sequence is CASSLAEGLGYTF. DNA of the CDR3: TGCGCCAGCAGCTTGGCCGAGGGATTGGGGTACACCTTC.

This clonotype was counted at least ten times. Relative to the germline gene, one junction end is altered; a read error may explain this. The chain links TRBV7-2 to TRBJ1-5; D is undetermined. The CDR3 has 9 amino acids. The germline V gene has CDR1 SGHTA and CDR2 FQGNSA. The CDR3 region is CASNQPQHF. The CDR3, as DNA: TGTGCCAGCAACCAGCCCCAGCATTTT.

This clonotype was counted at least ten times. The chain has TRBV5-1 and TRBJ2-1; D gene uncertain. V was shortened by 4 bases and J by 8 bases, with 16 bases between the two germline ends. Germline CDR1 and CDR2: SGHRS and YFSETQ. The CDR3 length is 14 residues. In nucleotides, the CDR3 is TGCGCCAGCAGCGTGCTCCCCACCGGGCATGAGCAGTTCTTC. Translating it yields CASSVLPTGHEQFF. The whole variable domain, remainder taken from reference TRBV5-1 and TRBJ2-1, is KAGVTQTPRYLIKTRGQQVTLSCSPISGHRSVSWYQQTPGQGLQFLFEYFSETQRNKGNFPGRFSGRQFSNSRSEMNVSTLELGDSALYLCASSVLPTGHEQFFGPGTRLTVL.

This chain uses TRBV7-2 with TRBJ2-3; 10 nucleotides match TRBD2. The germline gives CDR1 SGHTA, CDR2 FQGNSA. Trimming at V came to 6 bases and at J to 4 bases, leaving 10 bases not matched to a gene. The CDR3 has 16 residues. CDR3 DNA sequence: TGTGCCAGCAGTGATACTAGCGGGACGCTCCCAGATACGCAGTATTTT. Protein: CASSDTSGTLPDTQYF.

The table lists this clonotype with a few counts. J is TRBJ2-3 and V is TRBV7-8; 10 nucleotides agree with TRBD2. Germline V CDR1 and CDR2: SGHVS, FQNEAQ. Germline trimming cut 5 bases from V and 7 bases from J; bases unmatched to any gene: 12. The CDR3 has 16 residues. DNA for the CDR3: TGTGCCAGCAGCCCAAAGCTAGCGGGGGTCCTCCATACGCAGTATTTT. Translating gives CASSPKLAGVLHTQYF.

This clonotype was recorded many times. The V gene is TRBV6-2 or TRBV6-3, the J gene TRBJ2-3; D is ambiguous. CDR1 is MNHEY, CDR2 SVGEGT, per germline. The CDR3 extends over 13 amino acids. The ends were cut back, 7 bases at V and 0 bases at J, with 8 bases in the middle. This CDR3 is CASNVASTDTQYF. For the CDR3, the DNA is TGTGCCAGCAACGTAGCTAGCACAGATACGCAGTATTTT.

As regards this clonotype: This could be a read error, since a much larger clone is one nucleotide away. The chain has TRBV5-1 and TRBJ2-7, with 11 bases aligning to TRBD2. Per the germline V gene, CDR1 is SGHRS and CDR2 is YFSETQ. The V segment lost 4 bases and the J segment 3 bases; nucleotides outside the gene matches: 6. The CDR3 covers 15 residues. The CDR3 DNA reads as TGCGCCAGCAGCGCGGGGACTAGCGGCTTCTACGAGCAGTACTTC. It specifies CASSAGTSGFYEQYF.

V usage is TRBV4-1 and J usage is TRBJ2-1; D is perhaps TRBD1 or TRBD2 (5 bases each). In germline, CDR1 is MGHRA, CDR2 YSYEKL. The CDR3 is made up of 18 amino acids. V lost 2 bases, J lost 1 base, and 18 bases lay in between. Here the CDR3 reads CASSQFKGRGVSYNEQFF. In nucleotides, the CDR3 is TGCGCCAGCAGCCAATTCAAGGGTAGGGGAGTGTCCTACAATGAGCAGTTCTTC.